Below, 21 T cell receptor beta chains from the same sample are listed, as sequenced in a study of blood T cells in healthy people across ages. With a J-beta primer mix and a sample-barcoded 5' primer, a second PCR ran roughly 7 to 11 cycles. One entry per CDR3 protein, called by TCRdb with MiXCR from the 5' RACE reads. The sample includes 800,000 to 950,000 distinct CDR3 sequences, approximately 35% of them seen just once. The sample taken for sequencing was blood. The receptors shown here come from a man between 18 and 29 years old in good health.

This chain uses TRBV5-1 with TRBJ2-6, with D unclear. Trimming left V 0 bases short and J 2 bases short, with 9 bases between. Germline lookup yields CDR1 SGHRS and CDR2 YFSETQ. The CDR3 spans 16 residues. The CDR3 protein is CASSLETAAGANVLTF. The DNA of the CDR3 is TGCGCCAGCAGCTTGGAGACGGCGGCTGGGGCCAACGTCCTGACTTTC.

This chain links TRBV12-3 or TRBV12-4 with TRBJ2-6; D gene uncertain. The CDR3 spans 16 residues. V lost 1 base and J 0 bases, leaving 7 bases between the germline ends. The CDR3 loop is CASSLDPPSGANVLTF. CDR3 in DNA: TGTGCCAGCAGTTTAGATCCGCCCTCTGGGGCCAACGTCCTGACTTTC.

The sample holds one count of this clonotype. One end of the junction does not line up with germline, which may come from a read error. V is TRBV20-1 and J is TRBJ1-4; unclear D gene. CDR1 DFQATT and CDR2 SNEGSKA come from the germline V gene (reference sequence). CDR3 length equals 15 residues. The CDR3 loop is CGARPGADPNEKLFF. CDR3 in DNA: TGCGGTGCTAGACCCGGTGCAGACCCGAATGAAAAACTGTTTTTT.

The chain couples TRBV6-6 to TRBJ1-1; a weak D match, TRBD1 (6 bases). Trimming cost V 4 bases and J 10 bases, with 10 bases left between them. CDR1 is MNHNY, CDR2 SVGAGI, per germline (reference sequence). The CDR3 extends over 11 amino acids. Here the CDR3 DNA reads TGTGCCAGCAGTTTACAGGGAGGAGCTTTCTTT. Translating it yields CASSLQGGAFF.

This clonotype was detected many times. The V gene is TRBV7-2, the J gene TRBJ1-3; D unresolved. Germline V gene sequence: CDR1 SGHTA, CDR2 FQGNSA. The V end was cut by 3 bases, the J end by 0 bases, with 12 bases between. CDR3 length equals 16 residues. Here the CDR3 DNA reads TGTGCCAGCAGCTTCCAAGCGGGGAGCTCTGGAAACACCATATATTTT. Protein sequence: CASSFQAGSSGNTIYF.

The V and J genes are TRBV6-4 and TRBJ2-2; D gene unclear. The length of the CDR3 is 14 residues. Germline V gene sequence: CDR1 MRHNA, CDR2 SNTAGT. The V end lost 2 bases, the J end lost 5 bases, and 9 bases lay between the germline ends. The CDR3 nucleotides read TGTGCCAGCAGTGACGGTAGCTGGACCGGGGAGCTGTTTTTT. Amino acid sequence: CASSDGSWTGELFF.

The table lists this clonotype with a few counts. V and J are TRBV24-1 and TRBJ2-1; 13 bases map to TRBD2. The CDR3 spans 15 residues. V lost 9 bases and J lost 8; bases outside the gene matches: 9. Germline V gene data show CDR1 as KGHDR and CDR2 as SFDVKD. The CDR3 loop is CATRGTSGGAYEQFF. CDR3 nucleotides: TGTGCCACCCGCGGAACTAGCGGGGGGGCGTATGAGCAGTTCTTC.

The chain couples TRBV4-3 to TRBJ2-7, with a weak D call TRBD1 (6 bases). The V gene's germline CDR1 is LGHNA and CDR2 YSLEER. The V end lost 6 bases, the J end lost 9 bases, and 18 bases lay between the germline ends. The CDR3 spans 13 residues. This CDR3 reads CASSRNRAYGQYF. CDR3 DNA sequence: TGCGCCAGCAGTCGAAACAGGGCCTATGGGCAGTACTTC.

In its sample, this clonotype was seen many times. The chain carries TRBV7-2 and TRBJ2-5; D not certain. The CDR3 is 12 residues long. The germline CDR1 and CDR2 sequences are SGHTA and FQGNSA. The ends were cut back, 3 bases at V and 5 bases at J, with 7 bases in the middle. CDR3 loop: CASSFRAETQYF. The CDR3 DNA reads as TGTGCCAGCAGCTTCCGGGCTGAGACCCAGTACTTC.

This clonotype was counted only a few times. The CDR3 spells CASSQESGGNTEAFF. The CDR3 DNA reads TGTGCCAGCAGCCAAGAGTCAGGGGGGAACACTGAAGCTTTCTTT. The V gene is TRBV3-1, the J gene TRBJ1-1; 7 positions agree with TRBD1. The CDR3 is made up of 15 amino acids. Germline CDR1 is LGHDT and CDR2 is YNNKEL (reference sequence). V was clipped by 0 bases and J by 1 base; unmatched bases: 2. The variable domain in full, completed from reference TRBV3-1 and TRBJ1-1, reads DTAVSQTPKYLVTQMGNDKSIKCEQNLGHDTMYWYKQDSKKFLKIMFSYNNKELIINETVPNRFSPKSPDKAHLNLHINSLELGDSAVYFCASSQESGGNTEAFFGQGTRLTVV.

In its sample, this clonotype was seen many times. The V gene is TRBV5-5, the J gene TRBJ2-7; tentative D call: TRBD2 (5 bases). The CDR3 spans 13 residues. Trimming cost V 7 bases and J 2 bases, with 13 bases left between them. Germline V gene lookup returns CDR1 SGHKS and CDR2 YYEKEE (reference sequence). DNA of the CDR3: TGTGCCAGCCACGCAGCGGATACCTACGAGCAGTACTTC. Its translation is CASHAADTYEQYF. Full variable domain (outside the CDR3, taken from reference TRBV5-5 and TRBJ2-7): DAGVTQSPTHLIKTRGQQVTLRCSPISGHKSVSWYQQVLGQGPQFIFQYYEKEERGRGNFPDRFSARQFPNYSSELNVNALLLGDSALYLCASHAADTYEQYFGPGTRLTVT.

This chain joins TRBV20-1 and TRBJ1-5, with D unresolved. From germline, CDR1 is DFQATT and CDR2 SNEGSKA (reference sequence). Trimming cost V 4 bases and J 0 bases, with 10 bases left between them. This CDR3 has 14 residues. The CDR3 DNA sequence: TGCAGTGCTACCACCTCCTATAGCAATCAGCCCCAGCATTTT. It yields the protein CSATTSYSNQPQHF.

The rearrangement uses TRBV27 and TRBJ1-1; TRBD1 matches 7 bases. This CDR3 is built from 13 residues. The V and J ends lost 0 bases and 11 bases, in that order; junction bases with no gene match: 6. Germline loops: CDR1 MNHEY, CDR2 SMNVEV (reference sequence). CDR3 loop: CASSLSIGGKAFF. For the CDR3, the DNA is TGTGCCAGCAGTTTATCGATAGGGGGCAAGGCTTTCTTT.

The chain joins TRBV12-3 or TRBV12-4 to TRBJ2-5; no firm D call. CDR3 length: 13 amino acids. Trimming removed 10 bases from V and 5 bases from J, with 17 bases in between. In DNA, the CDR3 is TGTGCCACCCGACGAGACGTGAGGGAGACCCAGTACTTC. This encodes CATRRDVRETQYF.

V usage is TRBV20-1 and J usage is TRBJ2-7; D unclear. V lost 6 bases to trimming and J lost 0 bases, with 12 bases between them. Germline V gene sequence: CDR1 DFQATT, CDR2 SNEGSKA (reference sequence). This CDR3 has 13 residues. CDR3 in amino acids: CSAGQSDSYEQYF. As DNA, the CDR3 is TGCAGTGCAGGGCAGTCGGACTCCTACGAGCAGTACTTC.

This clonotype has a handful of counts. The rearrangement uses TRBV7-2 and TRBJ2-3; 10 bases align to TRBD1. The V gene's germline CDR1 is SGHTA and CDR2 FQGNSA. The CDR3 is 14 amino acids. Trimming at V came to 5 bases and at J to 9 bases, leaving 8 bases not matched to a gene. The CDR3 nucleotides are TGTGCCAGCAGCGGGGACAGGGGAAGAAACACGCAGTATTTT. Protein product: CASSGDRGRNTQYF.

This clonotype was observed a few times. CDR3 bases: TGCGCCAGCAGTGCGGACGGTGCCTATAATTCACCCCTCCACTTT. Translated: CASSADGAYNSPLHF. The chain has TRBV10-2 and TRBJ1-6; D gene uncertain. The germline V gene has CDR1 WSHSY and CDR2 SAAADI. There are 15 residues in the CDR3. V lost 4 bases, J lost 2 bases, and 9 bases lay in between.

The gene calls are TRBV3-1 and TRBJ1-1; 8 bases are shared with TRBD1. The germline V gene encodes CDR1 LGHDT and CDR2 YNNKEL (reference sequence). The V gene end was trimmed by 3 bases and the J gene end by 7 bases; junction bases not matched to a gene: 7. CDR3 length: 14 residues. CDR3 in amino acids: CASSQKTGVNEAFF. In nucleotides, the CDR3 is TGTGCCAGCAGCCAGAAGACAGGGGTTAATGAAGCTTTCTTT. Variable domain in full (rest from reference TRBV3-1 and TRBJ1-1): DTAVSQTPKYLVTQMGNDKSIKCEQNLGHDTMYWYKQDSKKFLKIMFSYNNKELIINETVPNRFSPKSPDKAHLNLHINSLELGDSAVYFCASSQKTGVNEAFFGQGTRLTVV.

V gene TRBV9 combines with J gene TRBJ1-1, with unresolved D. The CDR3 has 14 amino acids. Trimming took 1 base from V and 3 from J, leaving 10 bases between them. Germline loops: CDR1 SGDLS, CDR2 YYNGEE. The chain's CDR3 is CASSVTTEDTEAFF. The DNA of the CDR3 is TGTGCCAGCAGCGTAACCACGGAAGACACTGAAGCTTTCTTT.

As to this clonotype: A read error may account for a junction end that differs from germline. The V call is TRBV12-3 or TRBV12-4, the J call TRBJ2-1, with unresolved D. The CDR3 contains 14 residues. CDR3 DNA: TGTGCCAGCAGTTTAGCGGGCTGGCCGAATGGGCAGTTCTTC. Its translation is CASSLAGWPNGQFF.

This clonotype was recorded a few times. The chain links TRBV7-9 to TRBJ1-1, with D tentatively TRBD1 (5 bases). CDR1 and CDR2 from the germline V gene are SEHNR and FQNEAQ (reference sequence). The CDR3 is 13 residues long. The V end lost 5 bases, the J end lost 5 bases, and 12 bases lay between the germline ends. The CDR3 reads CASSTQRGTEAFF. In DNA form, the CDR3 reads TGTGCCAGCAGCACCCAACGGGGGACTGAAGCTTTCTTT. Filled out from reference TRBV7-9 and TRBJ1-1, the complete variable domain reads DTGVSQNPRHKITKRGQNVTFRCDPISEHNRLYWYRQTLGQGPEFLTYFQNEAQLEKSRLLSDRFSAERPKGSFSTLEIQRTEQGDSAMYLCASSTQRGTEAFFGQGTRLTVV.